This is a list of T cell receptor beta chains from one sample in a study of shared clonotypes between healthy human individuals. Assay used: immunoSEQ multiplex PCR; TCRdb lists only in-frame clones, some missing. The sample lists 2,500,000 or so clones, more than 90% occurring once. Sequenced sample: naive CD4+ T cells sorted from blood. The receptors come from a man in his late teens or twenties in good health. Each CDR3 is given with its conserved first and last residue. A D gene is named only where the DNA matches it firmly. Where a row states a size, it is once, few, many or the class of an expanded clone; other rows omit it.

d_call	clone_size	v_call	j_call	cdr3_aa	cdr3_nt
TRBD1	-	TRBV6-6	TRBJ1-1	CASSSTGGTTEAFF	TGTGCCAGCAGTTCAACAGGGGGCACCACTGAAGCTTTCTTT
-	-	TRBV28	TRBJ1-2	CASRRTANYGYTF	TGTGCCAGCAGACGGACGGCAAACTATGGCTACACCTTC
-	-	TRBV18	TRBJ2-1	CASSPLPVRGGNEQFF	TGTGCCAGCTCACCACTTCCAGTAAGGGGCGGCAATGAGCAGTTCTTC
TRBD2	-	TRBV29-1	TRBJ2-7	CSVTSSSYEQYF	TGCAGCGTGACTAGCTCCTCTTACGAGCAGTACTTC
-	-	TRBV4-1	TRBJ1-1	CASSQEVELEPNTEAFF	TGCGCCAGCAGCCAAGAGGTTGAGCTGGAACCGAACACTGAAGCTTTCTTT
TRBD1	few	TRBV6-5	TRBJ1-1	CASSFRQGEAFF	TGTGCCAGCAGTTTTCGACAGGGGGAAGCTTTCTTT
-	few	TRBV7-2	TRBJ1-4	CASSPQGTNEKLFF	TGTGCCAGCAGCCCTCAGGGCACTAATGAAAAACTGTTTTTT
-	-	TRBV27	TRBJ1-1	CATPPRGDGSLNTEAFF	TGTGCCACTCCCCCGAGGGGGGACGGATCCTTGAACACTGAAGCTTTCTTT
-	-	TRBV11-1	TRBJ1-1	CASSSGPTTQAFF	TGTGCCAGCAGCTCGGGACCTACGACCCAGGCTTTCTTT
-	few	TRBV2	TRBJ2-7	CASSRVDEQYF	TGTGCCAGCAGCCGAGTAGACGAGCAGTACTTC
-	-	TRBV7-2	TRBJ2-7	CATTNYGYYEQYF	TGTGCCACTACGAATTACGGTTACTACGAGCAGTACTTC
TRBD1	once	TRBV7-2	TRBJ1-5	CASSSQDRGNQPQHF	TGTGCCAGCAGCTCGCAGGACAGGGGGAATCAGCCCCAGCATTTT
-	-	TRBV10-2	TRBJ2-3	CASSRNRDGDTQYF	TGCGCCAGCAGCCGTAACAGGGATGGAGATACGCAGTATTTT
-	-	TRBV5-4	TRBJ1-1	CASSLAGVDTEAFF	TGTGCCAGCAGCTTGGCAGGGGTCGACACTGAAGCTTTCTTT
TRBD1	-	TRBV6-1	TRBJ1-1	CASSVLQGALGTEAFF	TGTGCCAGCAGTGTCCTACAGGGGGCGCTGGGCACTGAAGCTTTCTTT
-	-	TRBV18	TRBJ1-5	CASSRADNQPQHF	TGTGCCAGCTCACGCGCCGACAATCAGCCCCAGCATTTT
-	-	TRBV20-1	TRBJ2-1	CSARVAGEQFF	TGCAGTGCTAGAGTTGCGGGGGAGCAGTTCTTC
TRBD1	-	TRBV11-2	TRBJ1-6	CASSAAPGGFSPLHF	TGTGCCAGCAGCGCAGCTCCAGGGGGCTTCTCACCCCTCCACTTT
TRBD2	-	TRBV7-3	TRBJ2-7	CASSPSGGYEQYF	TGTGCCAGCAGTCCTAGCGGGGGATACGAGCAGTACTTC
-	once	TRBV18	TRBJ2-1	CASSREAQGPNEQFF	TGTGCCAGCTCACGCGAGGCACAGGGTCCCAATGAGCAGTTCTTC
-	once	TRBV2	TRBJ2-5	CASILGGETQYF	TGTGCCAGCATCCTGGGTGGCGAGACCCAGTACTTC
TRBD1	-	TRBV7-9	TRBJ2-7	CASSLLGDRARVEQYF	TGTGCCAGCAGCTTATTGGGGGACAGGGCGAGGGTCGAGCAGTACTTC
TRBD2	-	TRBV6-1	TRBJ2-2	CASSGGLAGTLNTGELFF	TGTGCCAGCAGTGGCGGACTAGCGGGGACCTTGAACACCGGGGAGCTGTTTTTT
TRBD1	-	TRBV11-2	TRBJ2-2	CASSSQGAGTGELFF	TGTGCCAGCAGCTCACAGGGGGCAGGCACCGGGGAGCTGTTTTTT
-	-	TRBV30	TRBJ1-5	CAWRSISNQPQHF	TGTGCCTGGAGAAGTATTAGCAATCAGCCCCAGCATTTT
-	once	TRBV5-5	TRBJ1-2	CASREIAGNSYGYTF	TGTGCCAGCAGAGAAATCGCAGGGAATTCCTATGGCTACACCTTC
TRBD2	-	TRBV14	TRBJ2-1	CASSQFAGGYYNEQFF	TGTGCCAGCAGCCAATTTGCGGGGGGTTATTACAATGAGCAGTTCTTC
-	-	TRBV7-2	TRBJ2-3	CASSLIPYGLGGDADTQYF	TGTGCCAGCAGCTTAATCCCTTACGGCCTAGGGGGGGACGCAGATACGCAGTATTTT
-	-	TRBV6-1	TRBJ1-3	CASSEVRSGAKAGNTIYF	TGTGCCAGCAGTGAAGTGCGCTCAGGGGCCAAGGCCGGAAACACCATATATTTT
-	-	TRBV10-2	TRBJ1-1	CASRLRVTEAFF	TGCGCCAGCAGGCTACGAGTCACTGAAGCTTTCTTT
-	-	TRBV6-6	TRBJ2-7	CASSQQGGEQYF	TGTGCCAGCAGTCAACAGGGTGGGGAGCAGTACTTC
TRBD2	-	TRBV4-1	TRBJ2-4	CASSHPPGGSENIQYF	TGCGCCAGCAGCCACCCCCCGGGGGGGTCGGAAAACATTCAGTACTTC
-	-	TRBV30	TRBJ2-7	CAWSIGGIYEQYF	TGTGCCTGGAGTATCGGAGGGATCTACGAGCAGTACTTC
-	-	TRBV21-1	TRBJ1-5	CASSDWGYQPQHF	TGTGCCAGCAGCGACTGGGGGTATCAGCCCCAGCATTTT
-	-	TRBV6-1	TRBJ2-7	CASSEMATLEQYF	TGTGCCAGCAGTGAAATGGCCACCTTGGAGCAGTACTTC
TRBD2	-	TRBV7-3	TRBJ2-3	CASSSRLRGGAEDTQYF	TGTGCCAGCAGCTCCCGACTTCGCGGGGGGGCCGAGGATACGCAGTATTTT
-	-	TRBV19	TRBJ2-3	CASSIGPAVPMDTQYF	TGTGCCAGTAGTATTGGTCCAGCGGTTCCTATGGATACGCAGTATTTT
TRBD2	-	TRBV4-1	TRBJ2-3	CASSQGGLAGVSDTQYF	TGCGCCAGCAGCCAAGGGGGACTAGCGGGAGTGTCAGATACGCAGTATTTT
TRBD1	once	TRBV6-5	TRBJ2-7	CASSLRGQGLEQYF	TGTGCCAGCAGCCTAAGGGGACAGGGGTTGGAGCAGTACTTC
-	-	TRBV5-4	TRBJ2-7	CASSQDLTGIYEQYF	TGTGCCAGCAGCCAGGATTTAACAGGGATCTACGAGCAGTACTTC